This passage covers 17 T cell receptor beta chains from one sample sequenced in a study of blood T cell repertoires in COVID-19. Assay used: immunoSEQ multiplex PCR; TCRdb lists only in-frame clones, some missing. The sample shows approximately 210,000 clones, more than 80% of them seen only once. Sequencing used PBMCs or T cells enriched from blood (not recorded which). All receptors come from a woman aged 18-29 years who had recovered from COVID-19.

This chain uses TRBV19 with TRBJ1-3; the D gene is possibly TRBD1 (5 bases). V dropped 3 bases and J dropped 3 bases, with 12 bases sitting between them. This CDR3 is built from 15 residues. From germline, CDR1 is LNHDA and CDR2 SQIVND (reference sequence). The CDR3 spells CASSILGALGNTIYF. Written as DNA, the CDR3 is TGTGCCAGTAGTATTTTAGGGGCGCTTGGAAACACCATATATTTT. Drawing the rest from reference TRBV19 and TRBJ1-3, the complete variable domain is DGGITQSPKYLFRKEGQNVTLSCEQNLNHDAMYWYRQDPGQGLRLIYYSQIVNDFQKGDIAEGYSVSREKKESFPLTVTSAQKNPTAFYLCASSILGALGNTIYFGEGSWLTVV.

The gene calls are TRBV4-1 and TRBJ2-3; 11 positions agree with TRBD2. V was clipped by 1 base and J by 1 base; unmatched bases: 4. CDR3 size: 17 residues. Germline lookup yields CDR1 MGHRA and CDR2 YSYEKL. This CDR3 is CASSQGTSGQGTDTQYF. CDR3 coding DNA: TGCGCCAGCAGCCAAGGGACTAGCGGGCAAGGCACAGATACGCAGTATTTT.

The chain couples TRBV9 to TRBJ2-3, with 10 bases matching TRBD2. From germline, CDR1 is SGDLS and CDR2 YYNGEE. J lost 3 bases, V lost 2 bases, and 6 bases had no gene match. The CDR3 length is 16 residues. The CDR3 here is CASSVTSSGGTDTQYF. The DNA of the CDR3 is TGTGCCAGCAGCGTGACGTCTAGCGGGGGTACAGATACGCAGTATTTT.

V gene TRBV12-3 or TRBV12-4 combines with J gene TRBJ1-6; no firm D call. With 7 bases removed from V and 13 bases from J, the gap between germline ends came to 14 bases. CDR3 length: 12 residues. The CDR3 coding sequence is TGTGCCAGCACCCAAGACACGGCCCCCCTCCACTTT. Translating it yields CASTQDTAPLHF.

The CDR3 spells CASSLGPEGELFF. Here the CDR3 DNA reads TGTGCCAGCAGCTTGGGGCCGGAAGGGGAGCTGTTTTTT. This chain joins TRBV7-7 and TRBJ2-2; D might be TRBD1 (5 bases). Germline CDR1 reads SSHAT; CDR2 reads FNYEAQ (reference sequence). The CDR3 is made up of 13 amino acids. V lost 3 bases to trimming and J lost 8 bases, with 10 bases between them.

V and J are TRBV7-9 and TRBJ1-1; D is possibly TRBD1 (6 bases). The CDR3 has 13 amino acids. Germline CDR1 reads SEHNR; CDR2 reads FQNEAQ (reference sequence). V lost 5 bases and J lost 7, with 14 bases in between. This CDR3 is CASSEDRYFEAFF. The CDR3 nucleotides are TGTGCCAGCAGCGAGGACAGATACTTTGAAGCTTTCTTT.

The chain recombines TRBV4-1 with TRBJ1-5; tentative D call: TRBD1 (5 bases). V lost 3 bases and J lost 0, with 9 bases in between. Germline V lookup: CDR1 MGHRA, CDR2 YSYEKL. CDR3 length equals 15 residues. This CDR3 is CASSHRDSSNQPQHF. The CDR3, as DNA: TGCGCCAGCAGCCACCGTGACAGTAGCAATCAGCCCCAGCATTTT.

This clone was counted a single time. This chain connects TRBV28 to TRBJ2-7; 7 nucleotides align to TRBD1. Germline CDR1 and CDR2: MDHEN and SYDVKM. With V trimmed by 8 bases and J by 0 bases, 10 bases remained unmatched. This CDR3 comprises 15 residues. The CDR3 coding sequence is TGTGCCAGCCATTCCCTGGGACAGAGCTCCTACGAGCAGTACTTC. This translates into CASHSLGQSSYEQYF.

The V gene is TRBV4-1, the J gene TRBJ1-4; TRBD1 is a possible D gene (5 bases). Germline V CDR1 and CDR2: MGHRA, YSYEKL. This CDR3 region has 14 residues. V shed 5 bases and J shed 8 bases, with 15 bases lying between them. CDR3 sequence: CASSRPGGNEKLFF. The CDR3 nucleotides read TGCGCCAGCAGCAGACCCGGGGGAAACGAAAAACTGTTTTTT.

The chain employs TRBV5-1 and TRBJ2-2; 7 nucleotides match TRBD1. V lost 5 bases to trimming and J lost 5 bases; unmatched junction nucleotides: 6. The CDR3 has 14 amino acids. CDR1 SGHRS and CDR2 YFSETQ come from the germline V gene. For the CDR3, the DNA is TGCGCCAGCAGGCCCGGGACAGAAACCGGGGAGCTGTTTTTT. Translation: CASRPGTETGELFF.

This clone was seen once. The chain couples TRBV14 to TRBJ2-7; the match to TRBD1 covers 9 bases. The V and J ends lost 4 bases and 7 bases, in that order; junction bases with no gene match: 11. The germline gives CDR1 SGHDN, CDR2 FVKESK. The CDR3 consists of 15 residues. The CDR3 loop is CASSPLAGTGFEQYF. CDR3 bases: TGTGCCAGCAGCCCTCTGGCCGGGACAGGGTTTGAGCAGTACTTC.

The CDR3 is CASSQDGSTSYGYTF. CDR3 DNA sequence: TGCGCCAGCAGCCAAGATGGTAGCACCTCCTATGGCTACACCTTC. V gene TRBV4-1 combines with J gene TRBJ1-2, with D hard to call. Germline V gene lookup returns CDR1 MGHRA and CDR2 YSYEKL. CDR3 length: 15 amino acids. V lost 0 bases and J 4 bases, leaving 12 bases between the germline ends.

The chain combines TRBV20-1 with TRBJ1-2; D remains ambiguous. This CDR3 spans 11 amino acids. Germline CDR1 DFQATT, CDR2 SNEGSKA (reference sequence). Trimming shortened V by 1 base and J by 7 bases, and 7 bases separated the two germline ends. Here the CDR3 reads CSARVVSGYTF. The CDR3 coding sequence is TGCAGTGCTAGAGTTGTATCTGGCTACACCTTC.

The chain recombines TRBV5-4 with TRBJ1-1; perhaps TRBD1 as D (5 bases). Germline loops: CDR1 SGHNT, CDR2 YYREEE (reference sequence). Trimming cost V 3 bases and J 5 bases, with 17 bases left between them. This CDR3 has 15 residues. The CDR3 DNA follows: TGTGCCAGCAGCTCCCGGACACGTTCAGTGACTGAAGCTTTCTTT. Translation gives CASSSRTRSVTEAFF.

The chain links TRBV10-3 to TRBJ1-1; a weak D match, TRBD1 (6 bases). V lost 3 bases, J lost 0 bases, and 17 bases lay in between. Per the germline V gene, CDR1 is ENHRY and CDR2 is SYGVKD. The CDR3 has 17 residues. The CDR3 reads CAISDRRGGIVNTEAFF. For the CDR3, the DNA is TGTGCCATCAGTGATAGGAGGGGGGGGATAGTGAACACTGAAGCTTTCTTT.

V gene TRBV30 combines with J gene TRBJ2-7; tentatively, D is TRBD2 (6 bases). V lost 0 bases and J lost 6, with 15 bases in between. Germline V gene data show CDR1 as GTSNPN and CDR2 as SVGIG (reference sequence). The CDR3 contains 14 residues. This chain's CDR3 is CAWSVGGDPLEQYF. The CDR3 DNA reads TGTGCCTGGAGTGTAGGAGGGGACCCTCTCGAGCAGTACTTC.

This chain connects TRBV5-4 to TRBJ1-2; D is possibly TRBD1 (6 bases). Germline assignment: CDR1 SGHNT and CDR2 YYREEE (reference sequence). Deletions cut 3 bases from V and 7 bases from J, with 16 bases between. This CDR3 is 14 amino acids long. The CDR3 DNA sequence: TGTGCCAGCAGCTCAACACAGGGAATTGTTGGCTACACCTTC. Its translation is CASSSTQGIVGYTF. The whole variable domain, filled in from reference TRBV5-4 and TRBJ1-2, reads ETGVTQSPTHLIKTRGQQVTLRCSSQSGHNTVSWYQQALGQGPQFIFQYYREEENGRGNFPPRFSGLQFPNYSSELNVNALELDDSALYLCASSSTQGIVGYTFGSGTRLTVV.